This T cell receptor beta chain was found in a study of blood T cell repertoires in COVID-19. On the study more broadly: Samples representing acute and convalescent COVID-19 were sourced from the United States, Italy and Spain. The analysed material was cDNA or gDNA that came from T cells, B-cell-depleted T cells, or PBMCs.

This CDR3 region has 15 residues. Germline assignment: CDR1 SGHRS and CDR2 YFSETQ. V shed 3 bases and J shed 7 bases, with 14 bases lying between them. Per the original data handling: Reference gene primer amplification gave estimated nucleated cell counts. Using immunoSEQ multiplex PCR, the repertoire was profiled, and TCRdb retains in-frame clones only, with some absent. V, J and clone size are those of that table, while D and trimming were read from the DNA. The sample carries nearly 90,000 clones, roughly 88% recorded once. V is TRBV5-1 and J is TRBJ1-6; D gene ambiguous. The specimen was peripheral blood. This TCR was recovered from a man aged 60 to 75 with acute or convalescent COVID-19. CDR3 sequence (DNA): TGCGCCAGCAGCTCTATGACCTACGGGAATTCACCCCTCCACTTT. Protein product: CASSSMTYGNSPLHF.